At least ten counts were recorded for the clone carrying this T cell receptor (beta chain). Its antigen is as yet unknown. CD8+CD4-CCR7+CD45RA+ sorting gave the naive CD8 T cells. The data derive from a study of molecular identifiers for immune sequencing clone quantification. TCRdb passed the PCR reads through MiXCR, listing each CDR3 protein once. The table lists 80,000 to 100,000 distinct CDR3 sequences, roughly a quarter of them singletons. Study-wide results and limits: Barcode collisions between identical TCR molecules could shrink estimates of highly expanded clone sizes.

The CDR3 length is 15 residues. Germline V gene data show CDR1 as SGHVS and CDR2 as FNYEAQ. Losses at the gene ends were 5 bases for V and 5 bases for J; bases not matched to a gene: 11. This clonotype was sampled from a human donor in good health. Some libraries in this study had Jurkat cell RNA spiked in. The V call is TRBV7-6, the J call TRBJ2-7; the match to TRBD2 covers 8 bases. Sequenced input: naive CD8+ T cells from blood, with Jurkat cell RNA spiked in. Subset specified: FACS-sorted CD8+CD4-CCR7+CD45RA+ naive T cells. For the CDR3, the DNA is TGTGCCAGCAGCCCCCGGATAGCGGGGTATCACGAGCAGTACTTC. It translates to CASSPRIAGYHEQYF. The variable domain in full, completed from reference TRBV7-6 and TRBJ2-7, reads GAGVSQSPRYKVTKRGQDVALRCDPISGHVSLYWYRQALGQGPEFLTYFNYEAQQDKSGLPNDRFSAERPEGSISTLTIQRTEQRDSAMYRCASSPRIAGYHEQYFGPGTRLTVT.